The entry below describes one T cell receptor (beta chain). What it binds is unknown. Using immunoSEQ multiplex PCR, the repertoire was profiled, and TCRdb retains in-frame clones only, with some absent. The sample holds over 200,000 clones, 88% seen once. These data belong to a study of cytomegalovirus exposure and HLA in healthy donors. Overall study results and limits: Among TCR beta chains, those listed as cytomegalovirus-associated numbered roughly 150.

This CDR3 has 15 residues. CDR1 SNHLY and CDR2 FYNNEI come from the germline V gene. V lost 6 bases to trimming and J lost 9 bases; unmatched junction nucleotides: 14. This chain uses TRBV2 with TRBJ2-1; 7 bases line up with TRBD2. Sequenced: PBMCs. The clonotype originates from a young woman in good health and CMV-seronegative. CDR3 amino acids: CASREGAGVGFEQFF. CDR3 in DNA: TGTGCCAGCAGGGAGGGTGCGGGAGTGGGCTTTGAGCAGTTCTTC.